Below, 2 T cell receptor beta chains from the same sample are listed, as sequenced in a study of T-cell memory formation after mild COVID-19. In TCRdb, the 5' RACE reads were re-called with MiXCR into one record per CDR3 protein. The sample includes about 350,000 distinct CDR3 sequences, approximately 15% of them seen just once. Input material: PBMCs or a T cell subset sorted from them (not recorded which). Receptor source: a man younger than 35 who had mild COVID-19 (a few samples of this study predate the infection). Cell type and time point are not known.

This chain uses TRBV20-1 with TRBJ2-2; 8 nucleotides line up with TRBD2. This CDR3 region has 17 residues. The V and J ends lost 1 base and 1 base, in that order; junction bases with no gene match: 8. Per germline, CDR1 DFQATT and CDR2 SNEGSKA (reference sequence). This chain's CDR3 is CSARGSSGVENTGELFF. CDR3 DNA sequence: TGCAGTGCTAGAGGTAGTAGCGGGGTGGAGAACACCGGGGAGCTGTTTTTT.

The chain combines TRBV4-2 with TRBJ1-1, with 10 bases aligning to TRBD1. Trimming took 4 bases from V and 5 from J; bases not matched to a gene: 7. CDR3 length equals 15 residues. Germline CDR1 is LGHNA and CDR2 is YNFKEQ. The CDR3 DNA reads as TGTGCCAGCAGCCGAACGGGACAGGGGCGGACTGAAGCTTTCTTT. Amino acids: CASSRTGQGRTEAFF.